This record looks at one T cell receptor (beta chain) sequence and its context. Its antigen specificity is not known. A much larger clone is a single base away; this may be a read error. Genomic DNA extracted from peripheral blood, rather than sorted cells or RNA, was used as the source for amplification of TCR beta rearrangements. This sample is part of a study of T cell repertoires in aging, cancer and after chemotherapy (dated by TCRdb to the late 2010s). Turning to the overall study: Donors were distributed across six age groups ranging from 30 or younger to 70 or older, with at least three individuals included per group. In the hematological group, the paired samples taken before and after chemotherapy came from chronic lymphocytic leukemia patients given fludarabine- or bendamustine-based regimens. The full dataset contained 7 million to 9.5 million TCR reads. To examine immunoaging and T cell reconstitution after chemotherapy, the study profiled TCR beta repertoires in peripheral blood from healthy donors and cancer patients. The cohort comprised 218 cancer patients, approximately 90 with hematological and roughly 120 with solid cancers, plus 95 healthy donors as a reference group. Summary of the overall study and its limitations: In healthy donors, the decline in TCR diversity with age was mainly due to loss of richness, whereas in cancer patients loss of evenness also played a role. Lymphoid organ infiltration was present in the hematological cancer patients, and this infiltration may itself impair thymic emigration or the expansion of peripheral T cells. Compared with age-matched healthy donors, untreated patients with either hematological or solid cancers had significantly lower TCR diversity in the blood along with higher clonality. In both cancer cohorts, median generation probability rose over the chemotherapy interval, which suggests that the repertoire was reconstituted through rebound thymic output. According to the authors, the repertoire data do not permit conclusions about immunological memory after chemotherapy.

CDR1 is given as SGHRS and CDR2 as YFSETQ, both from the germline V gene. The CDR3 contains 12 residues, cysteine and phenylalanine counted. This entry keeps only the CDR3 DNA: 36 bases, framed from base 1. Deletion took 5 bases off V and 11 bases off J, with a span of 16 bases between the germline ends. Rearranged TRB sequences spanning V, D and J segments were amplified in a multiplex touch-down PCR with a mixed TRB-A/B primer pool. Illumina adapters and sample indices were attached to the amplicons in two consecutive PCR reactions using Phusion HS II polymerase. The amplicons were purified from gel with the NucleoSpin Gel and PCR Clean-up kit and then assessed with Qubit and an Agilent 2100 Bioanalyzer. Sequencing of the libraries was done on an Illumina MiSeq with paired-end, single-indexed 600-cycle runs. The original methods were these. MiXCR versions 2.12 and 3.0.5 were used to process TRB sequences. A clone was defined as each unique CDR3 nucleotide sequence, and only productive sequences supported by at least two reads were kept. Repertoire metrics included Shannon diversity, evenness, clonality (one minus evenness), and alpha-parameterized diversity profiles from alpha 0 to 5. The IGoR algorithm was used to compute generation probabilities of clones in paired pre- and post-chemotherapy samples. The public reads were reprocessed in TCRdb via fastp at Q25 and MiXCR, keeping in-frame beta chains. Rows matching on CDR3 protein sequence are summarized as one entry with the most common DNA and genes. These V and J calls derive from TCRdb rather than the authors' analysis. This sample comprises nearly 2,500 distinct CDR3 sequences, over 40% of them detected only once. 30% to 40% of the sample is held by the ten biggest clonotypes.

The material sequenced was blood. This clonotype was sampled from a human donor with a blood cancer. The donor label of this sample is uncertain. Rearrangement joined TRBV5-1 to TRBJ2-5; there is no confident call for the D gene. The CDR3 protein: CASREETGGQYF. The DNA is TGCGCCAGCAGAGAAGAGACCGGTGGGCAGTACTTC.